A selection of T cell receptor beta chains follows, all from one sample in a study of response to subunit inactivated influenza vaccine. Using its own MiXCR run on the RT-PCR reads, TCRdb lists one record per CDR3 protein. The sample shows 650,000 to 800,000 distinct CDR3 sequences, around 18% of them seen only once. The sequencing here drew on PBMCs from blood, taken less than 6 days after vaccination. These receptors all come from a man aged 50 or older who received an inactivated influenza vaccine. Both conserved end residues are part of each CDR3. Each record gives: V gene, J gene, D gene, clone size, CDR3 DNA, CDR3 protein. The D gene is left open where the match is weak. Expanded clones are given a class, and other clones once, few, many or no size at all.

V gene: TRBV5-1; J gene: TRBJ1-3; D gene: NA; clone size: NA; CDR3 DNA: TGCGCCAGCAGCTTGGAGACAGGTTCCCGGAACACCATATATTTT; CDR3 protein: CASSLETGSRNTIYF
V gene: TRBV6-1; J gene: TRBJ2-7; D gene: NA; clone size: few; CDR3 DNA: TGTGCCAGCAGCGAGACTCGATACGAGCAGTACTTC; CDR3 protein: CASSETRYEQYF
V gene: TRBV6-4; J gene: TRBJ2-1; D gene: TRBD2; clone size: NA; CDR3 DNA: TGTGCCAGCAGTCGACTAGCGGGAGTCGGCAATGAGCAGTTCTTC; CDR3 protein: CASSRLAGVGNEQFF
V gene: TRBV28; J gene: TRBJ2-1; D gene: TRBD2; clone size: few; CDR3 DNA: TGTGCCAGCAGTAAAACTAGCGGGGCCTTTGCTGAGCAGTTCTTC; CDR3 protein: CASSKTSGAFAEQFF
V gene: TRBV12-3/TRBV12-4; J gene: TRBJ1-6; D gene: TRBD1; clone size: NA; CDR3 DNA: TGTGCCAGCACAAATTTCAGGGGGGGGTCACCCCTCCACTTT; CDR3 protein: CASTNFRGGSPLHF
V gene: TRBV7-2; J gene: TRBJ2-5; D gene: TRBD2; clone size: few; CDR3 DNA: TGTGCCAGCAGCTCTAGCGGGGGCCGTCGGGGGACCCAGTACTTC; CDR3 protein: CASSSSGGRRGTQYF
V gene: TRBV10-3; J gene: TRBJ2-5; D gene: TRBD2; clone size: many; CDR3 DNA: TGTGCCATCAGTGACCGGACTAGCGGGAGTGTGTCGGAGACCCAGTACTTC; CDR3 protein: CAISDRTSGSVSETQYF
V gene: TRBV20-1; J gene: TRBJ1-4; D gene: NA; clone size: NA; CDR3 DNA: TGCAGTGCCCTAACCCGGGACCGTGAAAAACTGTTTTTT; CDR3 protein: CSALTRDREKLFF
V gene: TRBV10-3; J gene: TRBJ2-7; D gene: NA; clone size: NA; CDR3 DNA: TGTGCCATCAGTGAGCAGTTGACAGGTAGCTCCGAGCAGTACTTC; CDR3 protein: CAISEQLTGSSEQYF
V gene: TRBV6-7; J gene: TRBJ2-5; D gene: NA; clone size: NA; CDR3 DNA: TGTGCCAGCAGTTACTTCGTCCTGGACACCACTCAAGAGACCCAGTACTTC; CDR3 protein: CASSYFVLDTTQETQYF
V gene: TRBV9; J gene: TRBJ2-7; D gene: NA; clone size: NA; CDR3 DNA: TGTGCCAGCAGCGCGGGGGGCGATCAGTACTTC; CDR3 protein: CASSAGGDQYF
V gene: TRBV7-3; J gene: TRBJ2-7; D gene: NA; clone size: NA; CDR3 DNA: TGTGCCAGCAGCTTATTGCCAGGGCCTACCTACGAGCAGTACTTC; CDR3 protein: CASSLLPGPTYEQYF
V gene: TRBV6-2/TRBV6-3; J gene: TRBJ2-1; D gene: TRBD1; clone size: NA; CDR3 DNA: TGTGCCAGCAGTTACACTCGGGACAGGGAGCAGTTCTTC; CDR3 protein: CASSYTRDREQFF
V gene: TRBV15; J gene: TRBJ2-1; D gene: TRBD2; clone size: few; CDR3 DNA: TGTGCCACCAGCAGACCGCTAGCGGGAGGGGTTAATGAGCAGTTCTTC; CDR3 protein: CATSRPLAGGVNEQFF
V gene: TRBV29-1; J gene: TRBJ2-1; D gene: NA; clone size: NA; CDR3 DNA: TGCAGCGTTGAAGAGGGGAGGACTAACTCCTACAATGAGCAGTTCTTC; CDR3 protein: CSVEEGRTNSYNEQFF
V gene: TRBV7-2; J gene: TRBJ2-7; D gene: NA; clone size: NA; CDR3 DNA: TGTGCCAGCCGCGGGTCGAGGCAGTACTTC; CDR3 protein: CASRGSRQYF
V gene: TRBV10-3; J gene: TRBJ2-7; D gene: NA; clone size: many; CDR3 DNA: TGTGCCATCAGCGCGGGACAGATCTACGAGCAGTACTTC; CDR3 protein: CAISAGQIYEQYF
V gene: TRBV24-1; J gene: TRBJ2-2; D gene: NA; clone size: NA; CDR3 DNA: TGTGCCACCAGTGATGGGTTCACCGGGGAGCTGTTTTTT; CDR3 protein: CATSDGFTGELFF
V gene: TRBV20-1; J gene: TRBJ2-1; D gene: NA; clone size: NA; CDR3 DNA: TGCAGTGCGGCCCCCGAGACTAGGTATGAGCAGTTCTTC; CDR3 protein: CSAAPETRYEQFF
V gene: TRBV5-1; J gene: TRBJ1-1; D gene: TRBD1; clone size: NA; CDR3 DNA: TGCGCCAGCAGCCCGACCGGGACAGGGTCCATGACCACTGAAGCTTTCTTT; CDR3 protein: CASSPTGTGSMTTEAFF
V gene: TRBV12-3/TRBV12-4; J gene: TRBJ2-7; D gene: NA; clone size: NA; CDR3 DNA: TGTGCCAGCGAGGGCAGTTCCTACGAGCAGTACTTC; CDR3 protein: CASEGSSYEQYF
V gene: TRBV20-1; J gene: TRBJ1-1; D gene: NA; clone size: NA; CDR3 DNA: TGCAGTGCTCTGCTGGGGAACGCGAACACTGAAGCTTTCTTT; CDR3 protein: CSALLGNANTEAFF
V gene: TRBV12-3/TRBV12-4; J gene: TRBJ2-3; D gene: TRBD1; clone size: many; CDR3 DNA: TGTGCCAGCAGTTATACAGGGGGCACAGATACGCAGTATTTT; CDR3 protein: CASSYTGGTDTQYF
V gene: TRBV5-1; J gene: TRBJ1-2; D gene: TRBD1; clone size: NA; CDR3 DNA: TGCGCCAGCGGGACTAAGACAGGGCCAGCTAACTATGGCTACACCTTC; CDR3 protein: CASGTKTGPANYGYTF
V gene: TRBV20-1; J gene: TRBJ1-1; D gene: NA; clone size: few; CDR3 DNA: TGCAGTGCGCCAAAGGTATGGGAGAACACTGAAGCTTTCTTT; CDR3 protein: CSAPKVWENTEAFF
V gene: TRBV7-2; J gene: TRBJ2-1; D gene: TRBD2; clone size: few; CDR3 DNA: TGTGCCAGCAGCTTGGTTTGGGGGGGGAACCACAATGAGCAGTTCTTC; CDR3 protein: CASSLVWGGNHNEQFF
V gene: TRBV4-3; J gene: TRBJ1-2; D gene: NA; clone size: few; CDR3 DNA: TGCGCCAGCAGCCAAGATAAAACCTTCTATGGCTACACCTTC; CDR3 protein: CASSQDKTFYGYTF
V gene: TRBV20-1; J gene: TRBJ1-2; D gene: TRBD1; clone size: NA; CDR3 DNA: TGCAGTGCTGTACGGGACAGGGGCTACACCTTC; CDR3 protein: CSAVRDRGYTF
V gene: TRBV9; J gene: TRBJ1-3; D gene: NA; clone size: NA; CDR3 DNA: TGTGCCAGCAGCGTAGGTGAAGGGGCCTCTGGAAACACCATATATTTT; CDR3 protein: CASSVGEGASGNTIYF
V gene: TRBV24-1; J gene: TRBJ2-7; D gene: NA; clone size: NA; CDR3 DNA: TGTGCCACCAGTGATTTTCGTGGCAGCCCCTACGAGCAGTACTTC; CDR3 protein: CATSDFRGSPYEQYF
V gene: TRBV20-1; J gene: TRBJ1-1; D gene: NA; clone size: many; CDR3 DNA: TGCAGTGCTAGCCGGGGTGGCAGGGGAACTGAAGCTTTCTTT; CDR3 protein: CSASRGGRGTEAFF
V gene: TRBV7-7; J gene: TRBJ2-1; D gene: TRBD2; clone size: many; CDR3 DNA: TGTGCCAGCAGCCCGGACGGGGGGGGGTACAATGAGCAGTTCTTC; CDR3 protein: CASSPDGGGYNEQFF
V gene: TRBV2; J gene: TRBJ1-5; D gene: NA; clone size: once; CDR3 DNA: TGTGCCAGCAGTCTACACGGCGGGAATCAGCCCCAGCATTTT; CDR3 protein: CASSLHGGNQPQHF
V gene: TRBV12-3/TRBV12-4; J gene: TRBJ1-4; D gene: NA; clone size: NA; CDR3 DNA: TGTGCCAGCACCGGACTCCCGGGGTCGTTTGAAAAACTGTTTTTT; CDR3 protein: CASTGLPGSFEKLFF
V gene: TRBV27; J gene: TRBJ2-5; D gene: NA; clone size: NA; CDR3 DNA: TGTGCCAGCAGACCGGGGTCCCTCGAGACCCAGTACTTC; CDR3 protein: CASRPGSLETQYF
V gene: TRBV6-1; J gene: TRBJ2-1; D gene: TRBD2; clone size: NA; CDR3 DNA: TGTGCCAGCGTGGCTAGCGGGATTTACAATGAGCAGTTCTTC; CDR3 protein: CASVASGIYNEQFF
V gene: TRBV5-1; J gene: TRBJ2-7; D gene: TRBD1; clone size: NA; CDR3 DNA: TGCGCCAGCAGCTCAGTCTACAGGGGTTCCTACGAGCAGTACTTC; CDR3 protein: CASSSVYRGSYEQYF
V gene: TRBV30; J gene: TRBJ2-2; D gene: TRBD1; clone size: few; CDR3 DNA: TGTGCCTGGAGTGACCGGACAGGGGGCCATGGCGGGGAGCTGTTTTTT; CDR3 protein: CAWSDRTGGHGGELFF
V gene: TRBV6-5; J gene: TRBJ1-6; D gene: TRBD1; clone size: few; CDR3 DNA: TGTGCCAGCAGTTTACAGGGGAAGGATTCACCCCTCCACTTT; CDR3 protein: CASSLQGKDSPLHF
V gene: TRBV5-1; J gene: TRBJ2-7; D gene: NA; clone size: NA; CDR3 DNA: TGCGCCAGCAGCCAAACCACTACAGGGTTTAAGCAGTACTTC; CDR3 protein: CASSQTTTGFKQYF
V gene: TRBV6-1; J gene: TRBJ2-3; D gene: NA; clone size: NA; CDR3 DNA: TGTGCCAGCAGTGAAGACGTGGCTCCGGGCGTGGATACGCAGTATTTT; CDR3 protein: CASSEDVAPGVDTQYF
V gene: TRBV4-2; J gene: TRBJ2-1; D gene: TRBD2; clone size: NA; CDR3 DNA: TGTGCCAGCAGCCAAGAACTGTTTAGCGGGAGTAGCGAGCAGTTCTTC; CDR3 protein: CASSQELFSGSSEQFF
V gene: TRBV7-2; J gene: TRBJ2-1; D gene: NA; clone size: NA; CDR3 DNA: TGTGCCAGCAGCTTATCTAGGGAAGGTCAGCAGTTCTTC; CDR3 protein: CASSLSREGQQFF
V gene: TRBV7-9; J gene: TRBJ2-7; D gene: TRBD1; clone size: few; CDR3 DNA: TGTGCCAGCAGCTTCGGCTCGGACAGGGTCAACGAGCAGTACTTC; CDR3 protein: CASSFGSDRVNEQYF
V gene: TRBV20-1; J gene: TRBJ1-6; D gene: NA; clone size: many; CDR3 DNA: TGCAGTGCCAGGCGGGGTTTTAAGTCCTATAATTCACCCCTCCACTTT; CDR3 protein: CSARRGFKSYNSPLHF
V gene: TRBV18; J gene: TRBJ1-4; D gene: NA; clone size: NA; CDR3 DNA: TGTGCCAGCTCACCGTGGGGCGGAAATGAAAAACTGTTTTTT; CDR3 protein: CASSPWGGNEKLFF
V gene: TRBV3-1; J gene: TRBJ2-4; D gene: NA; clone size: NA; CDR3 DNA: TGTGCCAGCAGCCAAGGGGGCAGCCTTCAGTACTTC; CDR3 protein: CASSQGGSLQYF
V gene: TRBV12-3/TRBV12-4; J gene: TRBJ1-2; D gene: NA; clone size: many; CDR3 DNA: TGTGCCAGCAGCCGTGGGGGTGTCAGAACCCACTATGGCTACACCTTC; CDR3 protein: CASSRGGVRTHYGYTF
V gene: TRBV11-2; J gene: TRBJ2-1; D gene: TRBD2; clone size: many; CDR3 DNA: TGTGCCAGCAGTTCCCCCGGGGTAGCGGGGTTATTAAGCTCCTACAATGAGCAGTTCTTC; CDR3 protein: CASSSPGVAGLLSSYNEQFF
V gene: TRBV6-6; J gene: TRBJ1-1; D gene: TRBD1; clone size: many; CDR3 DNA: TGTGCCAGCAGTTACAGGACAGGGAGTGAAGCTTTCTTT; CDR3 protein: CASSYRTGSEAFF
V gene: TRBV25-1; J gene: TRBJ1-6; D gene: NA; clone size: NA; CDR3 DNA: TGTGCCAGTAGGGAGGGGAATTCACCCCTCCACTTT; CDR3 protein: CASREGNSPLHF
V gene: TRBV4-1; J gene: TRBJ2-2; D gene: TRBD2; clone size: NA; CDR3 DNA: TGCGCCAGCAGCCAAGATCTAGCGGGGGGTATCACCGGGGAGCTGTTTTTT; CDR3 protein: CASSQDLAGGITGELFF
V gene: TRBV20-1; J gene: TRBJ1-5; D gene: NA; clone size: few; CDR3 DNA: TGCAGTGCTAGAGATGGACCGATCAATCAGCCCCAGCATTTT; CDR3 protein: CSARDGPINQPQHF
V gene: TRBV20-1; J gene: TRBJ1-4; D gene: TRBD1; clone size: NA; CDR3 DNA: TGCAGTGCCACGCCCGGGACAGGGGGTGAAAAACTGTTTTTT; CDR3 protein: CSATPGTGGEKLFF
V gene: TRBV2; J gene: TRBJ1-2; D gene: TRBD1; clone size: NA; CDR3 DNA: TGTGCCAGCAGTAGGGACAGCCTTAACTATGGCTACACCTTC; CDR3 protein: CASSRDSLNYGYTF
V gene: TRBV20-1; J gene: TRBJ1-1; D gene: NA; clone size: NA; CDR3 DNA: TGCAGTGCTAGGTCCCTGATGAACACTGAAGCTTTCTTT; CDR3 protein: CSARSLMNTEAFF
V gene: TRBV25-1; J gene: TRBJ2-1; D gene: NA; clone size: NA; CDR3 DNA: TGTGCCAGCAGTTCCGGGCTCCTGGGGAATGAGCAGTTCTTC; CDR3 protein: CASSSGLLGNEQFF
V gene: TRBV27; J gene: TRBJ2-5; D gene: NA; clone size: NA; CDR3 DNA: TGTGCCAGCAGTTCAGGACTATCAGGGGAGACCCAGTACTTC; CDR3 protein: CASSSGLSGETQYF
V gene: TRBV28; J gene: TRBJ2-7; D gene: TRBD2; clone size: few; CDR3 DNA: TGTGCCACCATAGCGGGAGGAGGGAACGAGCAGTACTTC; CDR3 protein: CATIAGGGNEQYF
V gene: TRBV2; J gene: TRBJ1-2; D gene: NA; clone size: NA; CDR3 DNA: TGTGCCAACGAAGAGTTAGCTAACTATGGCTACACCTTC; CDR3 protein: CANEELANYGYTF